A selection of T cell receptor beta chains follows, all from one sample in a study of blood T cells in healthy people across ages. TCRdb ran MiXCR on the 5' RACE reads and lists one entry per CDR3 protein. Of some 760,000 distinct CDR3 sequences in the sample, 20% to 25% are singletons; the top ten hold under 9.5%. This sample was shared with a second study, whose subject was T cells of mothers and their children.

The sequencing input was blood. Every receptor here comes from a boy between 10 and 17 years old in good health. The CDR3 runs from the conserved cysteine through the conserved F or W. D genes are given only for firm matches. Size values are once, few and many counts, or a class for expanded clones, and some rows have none.

D | J | size | V | CDR3 | DNA
TRBD1 | TRBJ2-1 | NA | TRBV11-2 | CASSRQGTAYNEQFF | TGTGCCAGCAGCCGACAGGGGACAGCCTACAATGAGCAGTTCTTC
NA | TRBJ2-5 | once | TRBV7-9 | CASSSRDPGQGETQYF | TGTGCCAGCAGCTCCCGGGACCCAGGGCAAGGGGAGACCCAGTACTTC
TRBD2 | TRBJ2-1 | NA | TRBV4-1 | CASSQELGLAGDEQFF | TGCGCCAGCAGCCAAGAATTGGGACTAGCGGGAGATGAGCAGTTCTTC
NA | TRBJ1-1 | NA | TRBV11-3 | CASSSRRAGGAEAFF | TGTGCCAGCAGCTCCCGTCGGGCCGGAGGTGCTGAAGCTTTCTTT
NA | TRBJ2-5 | NA | TRBV11-2 | CASSIRVIETQYF | TGTGCCAGCAGCATCCGGGTGATAGAGACCCAGTACTTC
NA | TRBJ1-2 | few | TRBV6-5 | CASTGRTNYGYTF | TGTGCCAGCACCGGACGGACGAACTATGGCTACACCTTC
NA | TRBJ1-4 | few | TRBV15 | CATKGSEKLFF | TGTGCCACCAAGGGGTCTGAAAAACTGTTTTTT
TRBD1 | TRBJ2-1 | few | TRBV11-2 | CASSLITGGELDEQFF | TGTGCCAGCAGCTTAATAACAGGGGGCGAGTTGGATGAGCAGTTCTTC
NA | TRBJ2-7 | few | TRBV2 | CASSERGQLSYEQYF | TGTGCCAGCAGTGAAAGGGGACAACTCTCCTACGAGCAGTACTTC
NA | TRBJ1-2 | NA | TRBV29-1 | CSGERANYGYTF | TGCAGCGGGGAGAGAGCTAACTATGGCTACACCTTC
NA | TRBJ2-5 | NA | TRBV7-9 | CASARRGETQYF | TGTGCCAGCGCCAGAAGGGGGGAGACCCAGTACTTC
NA | TRBJ2-1 | NA | TRBV7-9 | CASSPRGEVGSYNEQFF | TGTGCCAGCAGCCCACGCGGGGAGGTAGGATCCTACAATGAGCAGTTCTTC
NA | TRBJ1-5 | NA | TRBV6-2/TRBV6-3 | CASSRPGPLSGNQPQHF | TGTGCCAGCAGTCGTCCCGGGCCCCTATCTGGCAATCAGCCCCAGCATTTT
TRBD2 | TRBJ2-7 | NA | TRBV20-1 | CSARALRLAGASRSTYEQYF | TGCAGTGCTAGAGCCCTACGACTAGCGGGGGCCTCAAGATCGACCTACGAGCAGTACTTC
NA | TRBJ2-3 | few | TRBV9 | CASSDSGNTDTQYF | TGTGCCAGCAGCGATAGCGGAAACACAGATACGCAGTATTTT
TRBD2 | TRBJ2-5 | few | TRBV9 | CASSASGTSVGAETQYF | TGTGCCAGCAGCGCCTCCGGGACTAGTGTAGGAGCGGAGACCCAGTACTTC
NA | TRBJ2-7 | NA | TRBV29-1 | CSVQPSDQSEQYF | TGCAGCGTGCAACCGTCGGATCAAAGCGAGCAGTACTTC